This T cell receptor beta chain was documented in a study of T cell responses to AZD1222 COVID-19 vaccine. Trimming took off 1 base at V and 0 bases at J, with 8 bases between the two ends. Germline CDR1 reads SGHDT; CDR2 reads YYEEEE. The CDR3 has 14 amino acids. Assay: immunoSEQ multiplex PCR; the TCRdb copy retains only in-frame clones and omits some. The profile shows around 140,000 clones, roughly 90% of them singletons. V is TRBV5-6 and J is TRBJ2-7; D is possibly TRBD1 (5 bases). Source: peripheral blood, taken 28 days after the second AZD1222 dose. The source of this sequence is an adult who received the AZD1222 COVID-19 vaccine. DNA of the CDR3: TGTGCCAGCAGCTTGAACAGGATCTCCTACGAGCAGTACTTC. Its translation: CASSLNRISYEQYF.